One and the same sample provided the 20 T cell receptor beta chains below, sequenced in a study of blood T cell repertoires in COVID-19. The protocol was immunoSEQ multiplex PCR, while the TCRdb copy is restricted to in-frame clones and leaves out a portion. The data contain 80,000 to 100,000 clones, roughly 82% of them seen just once; the ten biggest clones take up roughly a tenth. The sequencing sample was made of peripheral blood. These receptor sequences come from a man in his 70s with active or convalescent COVID-19.

V is TRBV7-6 and J is TRBJ2-1; 11 bases agree with TRBD1. The CDR3 spans 15 residues. Germline lookup yields CDR1 SGHVS and CDR2 FNYEAQ. Trimming took 5 bases from V and 3 from J; bases not matched to a gene: 3. The chain's CDR3 is CASSQDRGLYNEQFF. CDR3 DNA sequence: TGTGCCAGCAGCCAGGACAGGGGGCTCTACAATGAGCAGTTCTTC.

This sequence joins TRBV6-6 and TRBJ1-4, with D tentatively TRBD1 (5 bases). Trimming removed 4 bases at V and 8 bases at J, with 14 bases between. CDR3 length equals 14 residues. CDR1 and CDR2 (germline): MNHNY, SVGAGI (reference sequence). CDR3 in amino acids: CASSSLGQTEKLFF. The CDR3 DNA reads TGTGCCAGCAGTTCCTTGGGGCAGACCGAAAAACTGTTTTTT.

The V gene is TRBV6-6, the J gene TRBJ2-7, with TRBD2 matching over 7 bases. The CDR3 covers 12 residues. Germline CDR1 is MNHNY and CDR2 is SVGAGI (reference sequence). V lost 11 bases, J lost 2 bases, and 6 bases stayed unmatched. CDR3 loop: CADGGGPYEQYF. The CDR3 region has the DNA TGTGCCGATGGGGGGGGTCCCTACGAGCAGTACTTC.

This clone appeared once. V gene TRBV30 combines with J gene TRBJ2-2; a weak D match, TRBD1 (5 bases). The CDR3 extends over 14 amino acids. V lost 4 bases to trimming and J lost 6 bases, with 15 bases between them. The V gene's germline CDR1 is GTSNPN and CDR2 SVGIG (reference sequence). DNA of the CDR3: TGTGCCTGGATAGGGGCCAATAAGGCCGGGGAGCTGTTTTTT. This codes for CAWIGANKAGELFF.

This chain links TRBV4-2 with TRBJ1-1, with 7 nucleotides matching TRBD1. Per the germline V gene, CDR1 is LGHNA and CDR2 is YNFKEQ. V lost 7 bases to trimming and J lost 0 bases; unmatched junction nucleotides: 8. This CDR3 has 15 residues. The CDR3 DNA is TGTGCCAGCAACACAGGGGACGGACTGAACACTGAAGCTTTCTTT. Protein sequence: CASNTGDGLNTEAFF.

The rearrangement links TRBV11-3 to TRBJ2-1; TRBD2 aligns across 15 bases. Germline CDR1 SGHNT, CDR2 YENEEA. The CDR3 loop spans 19 amino acids. J gave up 0 bases and V 2 bases, and 5 bases lay outside the gene matches. The DNA of the CDR3 is TGTGCCAGCAGCTTAAAAGGACTAGCGGGGGGGAGCTCCTACAATGAGCAGTTCTTC. It specifies CASSLKGLAGGSSYNEQFF.

This rearrangement joins TRBV5-4 to TRBJ2-3, with 10 bases lining up with TRBD2. The V gene's germline CDR1 is SGHNT and CDR2 YYREEE (reference sequence). Trimming at V came to 4 bases and at J to 0 bases, leaving 5 bases not matched to a gene. CDR3 length equals 16 residues. CDR3 protein: CASSPPGLASTDTQYF. The CDR3 DNA reads as TGTGCCAGCAGCCCACCGGGACTAGCGAGCACAGATACGCAGTATTTT.

The chain combines TRBV11-3 with TRBJ2-1; 13 bases match TRBD2. The germline CDR1 and CDR2 sequences are SGHNT and YENEEA. This CDR3 contains 16 residues. The V gene end was trimmed by 10 bases and the J gene end by 1 base; junction bases not matched to a gene: 7. The CDR3: CATSTSGGASYNEQFF. CDR3 bases: TGTGCCACAAGTACTAGCGGGGGGGCGTCCTACAATGAGCAGTTCTTC.

The CDR3 bases are TGTGCCACCAGTGACCTCCGCGCGCCAGATACGCAGTATTTT. Translated, it gives CATSDLRAPDTQYF. This chain uses TRBV24-1 with TRBJ2-3, with no clear D. Per germline, CDR1 KGHDR and CDR2 SFDVKD. This CDR3 region has 14 residues. The V end lost 4 bases, the J end lost 4 bases, and 11 bases lay between the germline ends.

The V and J genes are TRBV7-9 and TRBJ2-1; tentatively, D is TRBD1 (5 bases). The CDR3 has 14 residues. The germline CDR1 and CDR2 sequences are SEHNR and FQNEAQ (reference sequence). V lost 6 bases and J lost 7, with 16 bases in between. The CDR3, as DNA: TGTGCCAGCAGGGTCTCAGGGTCCCTAAATGAGCAGTTCTTC. Residues: CASRVSGSLNEQFF.

The chain carries TRBV5-1 and TRBJ2-1, with 10 nucleotides matching TRBD2. The J segment lost 3 bases and the V segment lost 1 base, leaving 7 bases of the junction unmatched. The CDR3 spans 17 residues. Germline V gives CDR1 SGHRS, CDR2 YFSETQ. The CDR3 loop is CASSLTSGAPHYNEQFF. CDR3 DNA: TGCGCCAGCAGCTTGACTAGCGGGGCCCCCCACTACAATGAGCAGTTCTTC.

The gene calls are TRBV12-5 and TRBJ1-1; D is ambiguous. Germline loops: CDR1 LGHNT, CDR2 FRNRAP. The CDR3 runs to 13 residues. The V and J ends lost 2 bases and 3 bases respectively, with 7 bases between them. Here the CDR3 reads CASGLWTYTEAFF. CDR3 DNA sequence: TGTGCTAGTGGTTTGTGGACTTACACTGAAGCTTTCTTT.

J is TRBJ1-1 and V is TRBV7-2; TRBD1 might be the D (5 bases). The germline gives CDR1 SGHTA, CDR2 FQGNSA. The V and J ends lost 5 bases and 1 base respectively, with 8 bases between them. CDR3 length equals 13 residues. The CDR3 is CASSGDRNTEAFF. The CDR3, as DNA: TGTGCCAGCAGCGGCGACAGGAACACTGAAGCTTTCTTT. Based on the CDR3 plus reference TRBV7-2 and TRBJ1-1, the full variable domain is GAGVSQSPSNKVTEKGKDVELRCDPISGHTALYWYRQSLGQGLEFLIYFQGNSAPDKSGLPSDRFSAERTGGSVSTLTIQRTQQEDSAVYLCASSGDRNTEAFFGQGTRLTVV.

The rearrangement uses TRBV10-2 and TRBJ1-2; perhaps TRBD1 as D (6 bases). V shed 6 bases and J shed 4 bases, with 18 bases lying between them. Germline V gene data show CDR1 as WSHSY and CDR2 as SAAADI. There are 15 residues in the CDR3. CDR3 sequence: CASRDSPHPGYGYTF. CDR3 sequence (DNA): TGCGCCAGCAGGGACAGTCCCCATCCGGGCTATGGCTACACCTTC.

This CDR3 is CASSPLEGADEQYF. The CDR3 DNA is TGTGCCAGCAGCCCTCTGGAGGGAGCCGACGAGCAGTACTTC. The V gene is TRBV2, the J gene TRBJ2-7, with D perhaps TRBD2 (6 bases). This CDR3 comprises 14 residues. Trimming left V 6 bases short and J 5 bases short, with 17 bases between. Germline V gene lookup returns CDR1 SNHLY and CDR2 FYNNEI.

The chain employs TRBV19 and TRBJ1-1; no firm D call. CDR1 LNHDA and CDR2 SQIVND come from the germline V gene (reference sequence). The CDR3 runs to 14 residues. V was shortened by 4 bases and J by 8 bases, with 17 bases between the two germline ends. Here the CDR3 reads CASSRTFGWLEAFF. In DNA, the CDR3 is TGTGCCAGTAGTAGAACGTTTGGTTGGCTGGAAGCTTTCTTT.

The rearrangement links TRBV25-1 to TRBJ2-2; TRBD2 agrees at 11 bases. Germline V CDR1 and CDR2: MGHDK, SYGVNS. V lost 5 bases to trimming and J lost 6 bases; unmatched junction nucleotides: 2. This CDR3 is built from 14 residues. The CDR3 here is CASSILAGAGELFF. In DNA, the CDR3 is TGTGCCAGCAGTATACTAGCGGGGGCCGGGGAGCTGTTTTTT. The whole variable domain, remainder taken from reference TRBV25-1 and TRBJ2-2, is EADIYQTPRYLVIGTGKKITLECSQTMGHDKMYWYQQDPGMELHLIHYSYGVNSTEKGDLSSESTVSRIRTEHFPLTLESARPSHTSQYLCASSILAGAGELFFGEGSRLTVL.

The rearrangement uses TRBV29-1 and TRBJ1-5; D is unclear. Between the trimmed V and J ends, which lost 4 bases and 3 bases, there was a span of 7 bases. Germline lookup yields CDR1 SQVTM and CDR2 ANQGSEA. The CDR3 runs 12 residues. The CDR3, as DNA: TGCAGCGTTGGCGACAACAATCAGCCCCAGCATTTT. Translating it yields CSVGDNNQPQHF.

This clone has a single count. Different DNA sequences within this sample yield the same CDR3. The chain combines TRBV7-9 with TRBJ1-2; TRBD1 matches 9 bases. Germline-derived CDR1 and CDR2 are SEHNR and FQNEAQ (reference sequence). This CDR3 is built from 14 residues. The junction had 6 bases not matched to a gene; V was cut back by 5 bases and J by 5 bases. The CDR3 spells CASSPGQGRYGYTF. The CDR3, as DNA: TGTGCCAGCAGCCCAGGACAGGGGAGATATGGCTACACCTTC. The whole variable domain, filled in from reference TRBV7-9 and TRBJ1-2, reads DTGVSQNPRHKITKRGQNVTFRCDPISEHNRLYWYRQTLGQGPEFLTYFQNEAQLEKSRLLSDRFSAERPKGSFSTLEIQRTEQGDSAMYLCASSPGQGRYGYTFGSGTRLTVV.

The rearrangement uses TRBV20-1 and TRBJ2-5; 12 bases map to TRBD2. Germline assignment: CDR1 DFQATT and CDR2 SNEGSKA (reference sequence). The CDR3 is made up of 15 amino acids. V gave up 3 bases and J gave up 5 bases; unmatched junction bases: 7. Here the CDR3 DNA reads TGCAGTGCTAGTGGGCTAGCGGGGGGGGTGGAGACCCAGTACTTC. It codes for CSASGLAGGVETQYF.